This T cell receptor beta chain was observed in a study of technical replicates of blood from a few donors. Data came from immunoSEQ multiplex PCR; TCRdb stores just in-frame clones and leaves some out. The table has roughly 80,000 clones, 89% seen once; the top ten hold under 0.5%. CDR1 and CDR2 (germline): KGHSH, LQKENI. This CDR3 has 14 amino acids. V trimming: 1 base; J trimming: 2 bases; junction bases outside the gene matches: 2. Material for sequencing was T cells isolated from PBMCs. This sequence originates from a human donor in good health. The genes are TRBV18 and TRBJ2-7; 7 nucleotides align to TRBD1. The CDR3 loop reads CASSPLTGAYEQYF. Written as DNA, the CDR3 is TGTGCCAGCTCACCACTAACAGGGGCCTACGAGCAGTACTTC.